The 32 T cell receptor beta chains listed next were all sequenced from one sample in a study of neurological immune-mediated disorders. Via MiXCR, TCRdb re-called the 5' RACE reads, giving one row per CDR3 protein. The sample lists over 90,000 distinct CDR3 sequences; about 10% were seen once. Time point of the sample: longitudinal time-point 3. The sample taken for sequencing was PBMCs. Receptors were obtained from a female donor with HTLV-1-associated myelopathy (HAM/TSP).

Regarding this clonotype: This may be a read error, as it is one base from a much larger clone. The chain links TRBV6-2 or TRBV6-3 to TRBJ2-3, with 8 bases aligning to TRBD1. Germline V gene data show CDR1 as MNHEY and CDR2 as SVGEGT. CDR3 size: 15 residues. After removal of 9 bases from V and 6 bases from J, the junction contained 14 bases not matched to a gene. CDR3 in amino acids: CASRTAGGRLDTQYF. CDR3 in DNA: TGTGCCAGTCGAACAGCAGGGGGCCGTCTCGATACGCAGTATTTT.

Only a few counts were recorded for this clonotype. The chain recombines TRBV29-1 with TRBJ1-3, with TRBD1 as a possible D gene (6 bases). The germline V and J ends were trimmed by 7 bases and 4 bases, with 14 bases remaining between them. Per germline, CDR1 SQVTM and CDR2 ANQGSEA. The CDR3 has 13 amino acids. The chain's CDR3 is CSAQQGLGNTIYF. CDR3 coding DNA: TGCAGCGCCCAACAGGGTTTAGGAAACACCATATATTTT.

This clonotype was observed at least ten times. This chain links TRBV7-2 with TRBJ2-7; D might be TRBD1 (6 bases). Trimming left V 5 bases short and J 3 bases short, with 17 bases between. Germline V gene sequence: CDR1 SGHTA, CDR2 FQGNSA. The CDR3 covers 15 residues. CDR3 region: CASSRSDRSVYEQYF. Written as DNA, the CDR3 is TGTGCCAGCAGCCGAAGTGACAGGAGCGTCTACGAGCAGTACTTC.

This clonotype was picked up many times. This chain uses TRBV7-2 with TRBJ2-7; D uncertain. This CDR3 contains 12 residues. Germline-derived CDR1 and CDR2 are SGHTA and FQGNSA. Deletions cut 5 bases from V and 2 bases from J, with 7 bases between. CDR3 DNA: TGTGCCAGCAGCCCGAGCCCCTACGAGCAGTACTTC. Protein product: CASSPSPYEQYF.

This clonotype was counted only a few times. The genes are TRBV7-7 and TRBJ2-2; D unresolved. Trimming stripped 5 bases from V and 2 bases from J, with 15 bases between. The CDR3 is made up of 16 amino acids. Germline V gives CDR1 SSHAT, CDR2 FNYEAQ (reference sequence). CDR3 region: CASSPFAQANTGELFF. The CDR3 nucleotides read TGTGCCAGCAGCCCATTCGCTCAAGCCAACACCGGGGAGCTGTTTTTT. Together with reference TRBV7-7 and TRBJ2-2, the CDR3 gives the full variable domain: GAGVSQSPRYKVTKRGQDVTLRCDPISSHATLYWYQQALGQGPEFLTYFNYEAQPDKSGLPSDRFSAERPEGSISTLTIQRTEQRDSAMYRCASSPFAQANTGELFFGEGSRLTVL.

This clonotype was detected ten times or more. The chain is built from TRBV7-9 and TRBJ1-2; possible D gene TRBD1, 5 bases. Germline V lookup: CDR1 SEHNR, CDR2 FQNEAQ (reference sequence). CDR3 length: 12 residues. With 5 bases removed from V and 6 bases from J, the gap between germline ends came to 10 bases. CDR3 region: CASSLRQHGYTF. The CDR3 region has the DNA TGTGCCAGCAGCCTCCGACAGCATGGCTACACCTTC.

This clonotype was seen repeatedly, ten times or more. The chain carries TRBV5-6 and TRBJ2-1, with 11 bases lining up with TRBD2. Germline CDR1 SGHDT, CDR2 YYEEEE. This CDR3 has 15 amino acids. The V gene end was trimmed by 0 bases and the J gene end by 10 bases; junction bases not matched to a gene: 6. The chain's CDR3 is CASSLDLAGGMEQFF. CDR3 nucleotides: TGTGCCAGCAGCTTGGATCTAGCGGGGGGAATGGAGCAGTTCTTC.

Notes on this clonotype: Germline is not matched at one junction end, which may reflect a read error. The rearrangement joins TRBV7-2 to TRBJ1-1, with D tentatively TRBD1 (5 bases). The germline V gene has CDR1 SGHTA and CDR2 FQGNSA. The CDR3 has 13 amino acids. The chain's CDR3 is CASSERWGTEDFF. The CDR3 DNA reads as TGTGCCAGCAGCGAGAGGTGGGGCACTGAAGATTTCTTT. Looking up the rest from reference TRBV7-2 and TRBJ1-1 gives the full variable domain: GAGVSQSPSNKVTEKGKDVELRCDPISGHTALYWYRQSLGQGLEFLIYFQGNSAPDKSGLPSDRFSAERTGGSVSTLTIQRTQQEDSAVYLCASSERWGTEDFFGQGTRLTVV.

There are many counts of this clonotype. The gene calls are TRBV20-1 and TRBJ2-7; 7 bases agree with TRBD2. CDR1 and CDR2 (germline): DFQATT, SNEGSKA (reference sequence). Losses at the gene ends were 0 bases for V and 4 bases for J; bases not matched to a gene: 3. The CDR3 covers 13 residues. Written as DNA, the CDR3 is TGCAGTGCTAGAGAGCGGGGGAGATACGAGCAGTACTTC. Translation: CSARERGRYEQYF.

Of note for this clonotype: At one of its ends the junction is not consistent with the germline gene, which may arise from a read error. This chain's CDR3 is CASSPTGGNTGGLFF. In DNA, the CDR3 is TGCGCCAGCAGCCCGACAGGGGGTAACACCGGGGGGCTGTTTTTT. This rearrangement joins TRBV5-1 to TRBJ2-2, with 9 bases that match TRBD1. Germline lookup yields CDR1 SGHRS and CDR2 YFSETQ. The CDR3 consists of 15 residues. Based on the CDR3 plus reference TRBV5-1 and TRBJ2-2, the full variable domain is KAGVTQTPRYLIKTRGQQVTLSCSPISGHRSVSWYQQTPGQGLQFLFEYFSETQRNKGNFPGRFSGRQFSNSRSEMNVSTLELGDSALYLCASSPTGGNTGGLFFGEGSRLTVL.

The chain couples TRBV5-1 to TRBJ2-1; 10 bases map to TRBD2. V lost 5 bases, J lost 7 bases, and 9 bases stayed unmatched. The CDR3 spans 15 residues. Germline V gene data show CDR1 as SGHRS and CDR2 as YFSETQ. Written as DNA, the CDR3 is TGCGCCAGCAGACAGAGCGGGGGGGCGAGGAATGAGCAGTTCTTC. This encodes CASRQSGGARNEQFF. Full variable domain (remainder filled in from reference TRBV5-1 and TRBJ2-1): KAGVTQTPRYLIKTRGQQVTLSCSPISGHRSVSWYQQTPGQGLQFLFEYFSETQRNKGNFPGRFSGRQFSNSRSEMNVSTLELGDSALYLCASRQSGGARNEQFFGPGTRLTVL.

This clonotype was seen ten or more times. This rearrangement joins TRBV29-1 to TRBJ1-1; maybe TRBD1 (5 bases). Trimming stripped 4 bases from V and 3 bases from J, with 9 bases between. CDR3 length equals 12 residues. The germline V gene encodes CDR1 SQVTM and CDR2 ANQGSEA. The CDR3 DNA follows: TGCAGCGTTGTCCGGGACTACACTGAAGCTTTCTTT. It is translated as CSVVRDYTEAFF. The full variable domain, with the rest looked up from reference TRBV29-1 and TRBJ1-1, is SAVISQKPSRDICQRGTSLTIQCQVDSQVTMMFWYRQQPGQSLTLIATANQGSEATYESGFVIDKFPISRPNLTFSTLTVSNMSPEDSSIYLCSVVRDYTEAFFGQGTRLTVV.

This clonotype was detected ten times or more. This sequence joins TRBV27 and TRBJ1-2, with TRBD1 matching over 7 bases. With 8 bases clipped from V and 5 bases from J, the junction kept 5 bases outside the gene matches. Germline loops: CDR1 MNHEY, CDR2 SMNVEV (reference sequence). The length of the CDR3 is 12 residues. CDR3 in amino acids: CASGQEEYGYTF. CDR3 sequence (DNA): TGTGCCAGCGGACAGGAGGAGTATGGCTACACCTTC.

This clonotype came up a few times. The CDR3 DNA follows: TGTGCCAGCAGTCGGGACAGGGGAGGCTATGGCTACACCTTC. This sequence encodes CASSRDRGGYGYTF. The J gene is TRBJ1-2, the V gene TRBV6-5, with TRBD1 matching over 10 bases. The CDR3 covers 14 residues. With V trimmed by 5 bases and J by 4 bases, 4 bases remained unmatched. CDR1 is MNHEY, CDR2 SVGAGI, per germline.

This clonotype occurred many times. This chain links TRBV20-1 with TRBJ2-7, with TRBD2 matching over 10 bases. The CDR3 is 14 residues long. J gave up 5 bases and V 3 bases, and 7 bases lay outside the gene matches. CDR1 and CDR2 from the germline V gene are DFQATT and SNEGSKA (reference sequence). This CDR3 is CSASPPSGGDEQYF. DNA for the CDR3: TGCAGTGCTAGCCCGCCCAGCGGGGGGGACGAGCAGTACTTC.

This clonotype was seen repeatedly, ten times or more. V and J are TRBV6-4 and TRBJ2-3; D call uncertain. Looked up from germline, CDR1 is MRHNA and CDR2 is SNTAGT. CDR3 length: 15 amino acids. Trimming took off 1 base at V and 3 bases at J, with 11 bases between the two ends. The DNA for the CDR3 is TGTGCCAGCAGTGACTATCATGGTGGAACAGATACGCAGTATTTT. Translation: CASSDYHGGTDTQYF.

A note on this clonotype: A much larger clonotype is one base distant, so this may be a read error. This chain uses TRBV5-6 with TRBJ2-3; 12 bases agree with TRBD2. This CDR3 has 16 amino acids. Germline V gene lookup returns CDR1 SGHDT and CDR2 YYEEEE. The V segment lost 3 bases and the J segment 5 bases; nucleotides outside the gene matches: 7. The CDR3 is CASSSATSGGVDTQYF. The CDR3 DNA follows: TGTGCCAGCAGCTCCGCGACTAGCGGGGGAGTAGATACGCAGTATTTT.

This clonotype was observed at least ten times. The chain links TRBV20-1 to TRBJ2-3, with D possibly being TRBD2 (7 bases). The germline V and J ends were trimmed by 0 bases and 4 bases, with 11 bases remaining between them. Germline CDR1 and CDR2: DFQATT and SNEGSKA (reference sequence). CDR3 size: 14 residues. The CDR3 spells CSARDGRGPDTQYF. The CDR3 coding sequence is TGCAGTGCTAGAGATGGGCGGGGGCCAGATACGCAGTATTTT.

This clonotype was observed at least ten times. This chain connects TRBV7-9 to TRBJ2-1, with D tentatively TRBD2 (6 bases). Trimming removed 5 bases at V and 10 bases at J, with 15 bases between. Germline V lookup: CDR1 SEHNR, CDR2 FQNEAQ (reference sequence). The CDR3 is 13 residues long. The CDR3 reads CASSLRGIWEQFF. CDR3 nucleotides: TGTGCCAGCAGCCTGCGGGGCATTTGGGAGCAGTTCTTC.

This clonotype came up many times. The rearrangement links TRBV18 to TRBJ1-1; no clear D gene. V lost 4 bases, J lost 6 bases, and 12 bases lay in between. The CDR3 is made up of 13 amino acids. Looked up from germline, CDR1 is KGHSH and CDR2 is LQKENI. CDR3 protein: CASSLGLGAEAFF. The DNA of the CDR3 is TGTGCCAGCTCACTGGGCTTAGGCGCTGAAGCTTTCTTT.

Here the CDR3 DNA reads TGCGCCAGCAGCTTGGATGGCCTCTTCAGCACGTATGGCTACACCTTC. Translating gives CASSLDGLFSTYGYTF. This sequence joins TRBV5-1 and TRBJ1-2, with D unclear. This CDR3 spans 16 amino acids. The V end lost 0 bases, the J end lost 5 bases, and 17 bases lay between the germline ends. Germline V gene lookup returns CDR1 SGHRS and CDR2 YFSETQ.

This clonotype showed up just a few times. The V gene is TRBV11-2, the J gene TRBJ1-1, with D possibly being TRBD1 (6 bases). This CDR3 comprises 15 residues. V was pared by 3 bases and J by 3 bases, with 14 bases between. Germline V gene data show CDR1 as SGHAT and CDR2 as FQNNGV. The CDR3 DNA reads TGTGCCAGCAGCTTTTCCGGGACAATTCACACTGAAGCTTTCTTT. This sequence encodes CASSFSGTIHTEAFF. The full variable domain, its missing parts supplied by reference TRBV11-2 and TRBJ1-1, is EAGVAQSPRYKIIEKRQSVAFWCNPISGHATLYWYQQILGQGPKLLIQFQNNGVVDDSQLPKDRFSAERLKGVDSTLKIQPAKLEDSAVYLCASSFSGTIHTEAFFGQGTRLTVV.

This clonotype has at least ten counts. This chain connects TRBV10-2 to TRBJ1-1; D not certain. The CDR3 is 14 residues long. The V gene's germline CDR1 is WSHSY and CDR2 SAAADI. V was trimmed by 2 bases and J by 1 base, leaving 8 bases between them. As DNA, the CDR3 is TGCGCCAGCAGTGAGGTTTCCCAGAACACTGAAGCTTTCTTT. Translated: CASSEVSQNTEAFF.

This clonotype was detected ten times or more. The V call is TRBV20-1, the J call TRBJ2-1; no clear D gene. The CDR3 spans 11 residues. CDR1 DFQATT and CDR2 SNEGSKA come from the germline V gene (reference sequence). V was cut by 3 bases and J by 9 bases, with 9 bases left in between. The CDR3 spells CSARMGVEQFF. CDR3 bases: TGCAGTGCTAGGATGGGTGTTGAGCAGTTCTTC.

This clonotype has a count of ten or more. The chain employs TRBV20-1 and TRBJ2-5; D not resolved. The CDR3 totals 11 residues. Trimming removed 3 bases from V and 5 bases from J, with 7 bases in between. Germline assignment: CDR1 DFQATT and CDR2 SNEGSKA (reference sequence). CDR3 DNA: TGCAGTGCTAGTATACAGGAGACCCAGTACTTC. This gives the protein CSASIQETQYF.

This clonotype was counted at least ten times. V usage is TRBV5-1 and J usage is TRBJ1-2, with 7 bases fitting TRBD1. With 3 bases clipped from V and 3 bases from J, the junction kept 8 bases outside the gene matches. CDR3 size: 15 residues. The germline gives CDR1 SGHRS, CDR2 YFSETQ. The CDR3 loop reads CASSWGTDLDYGYTF. The CDR3 DNA is TGCGCCAGCAGCTGGGGGACAGACCTGGACTATGGCTACACCTTC. The entire variable domain, with the rest obtained from reference TRBV5-1 and TRBJ1-2, is as follows: KAGVTQTPRYLIKTRGQQVTLSCSPISGHRSVSWYQQTPGQGLQFLFEYFSETQRNKGNFPGRFSGRQFSNSRSEMNVSTLELGDSALYLCASSWGTDLDYGYTFGSGTRLTVV.

This clonotype was seen at least ten times. A read error may produce the germline difference seen at one junction end. The chain combines TRBV15 with TRBJ2-3, with TRBD2 matching 10 bases. The germline gives CDR1 LNHNV, CDR2 YYDKDF (reference sequence). The CDR3 runs to 16 residues. As DNA, the CDR3 is TGTGCTACCAGCAGAGGTAGCGGGGGGAGCACAGATACGCAGTATTTT. Translated: CATSRGSGGSTDTQYF.

This chain joins TRBV18 and TRBJ1-2; D call uncertain. This CDR3 spans 13 amino acids. Germline assignment: CDR1 KGHSH and CDR2 LQKENI. Deletions cut 2 bases from V and 6 bases from J, with 10 bases between. The CDR3 nucleotides are TGTGCCAGCTCACCAGGCCGTTTGGATGGCTACACCTTC. Translation gives CASSPGRLDGYTF. The full variable domain, completed using reference TRBV18 and TRBJ1-2, is NAGVMQNPRHLVRRRGQEARLRCSPMKGHSHVYWYRQLPEEGLKFMVYLQKENIIDESGMPKERFSAEFPKEGPSILRIQQVVRGDSAAYFCASSPGRLDGYTFGSGTRLTVV.

V and J are TRBV6-5 and TRBJ2-3, with TRBD2 identical over 7 bases. Germline CDR1 and CDR2: MNHEY and SVGAGI. The CDR3 contains 15 residues. J lost 5 bases, V lost 6 bases, and 11 bases had no gene match. This CDR3 reads CASRRLAEIGDTQYF. CDR3 sequence (DNA): TGTGCCAGCAGGCGTCTAGCGGAAATAGGAGATACGCAGTATTTT.

Concerning this clonotype: This may stem from a read error, because a much larger clone lies one nucleotide away. The CDR3 coding sequence is TGTGCCAGCAGCCAGATTCGCGAGCAGTACTTC. This codes for CASSQIREQYF. V usage is TRBV3-1 and J usage is TRBJ2-7, with D hard to call. Between the trimmed V and J ends, which lost 3 bases and 6 bases, there was a span of 6 bases. CDR3 length: 11 amino acids. Germline CDR1 and CDR2: LGHDT and YNNKEL (reference sequence).

In its sample, this clonotype was seen many times. The rearrangement uses TRBV10-3 and TRBJ1-3; 7 bases line up with TRBD1. CDR1 and CDR2 from the germline V gene are ENHRY and SYGVKD. CDR3 size: 13 residues. V lost 9 bases and J lost 3; bases outside the gene matches: 5. The CDR3 region has the DNA TGTGCCATTGGACAGGCTATTGGAAACACCATATATTTT. The encoded protein is CAIGQAIGNTIYF.

This clonotype was observed at least ten times. This rearrangement joins TRBV5-1 to TRBJ2-5, with D hard to call. Germline V gene sequence: CDR1 SGHRS, CDR2 YFSETQ. V was trimmed by 1 base and J by 2 bases, leaving 9 bases between them. The CDR3 runs 14 residues. Here the CDR3 DNA reads TGCGCCAGCAGCTTGATCGTGTATCAAGAGACCCAGTACTTC. Translated, it gives CASSLIVYQETQYF.